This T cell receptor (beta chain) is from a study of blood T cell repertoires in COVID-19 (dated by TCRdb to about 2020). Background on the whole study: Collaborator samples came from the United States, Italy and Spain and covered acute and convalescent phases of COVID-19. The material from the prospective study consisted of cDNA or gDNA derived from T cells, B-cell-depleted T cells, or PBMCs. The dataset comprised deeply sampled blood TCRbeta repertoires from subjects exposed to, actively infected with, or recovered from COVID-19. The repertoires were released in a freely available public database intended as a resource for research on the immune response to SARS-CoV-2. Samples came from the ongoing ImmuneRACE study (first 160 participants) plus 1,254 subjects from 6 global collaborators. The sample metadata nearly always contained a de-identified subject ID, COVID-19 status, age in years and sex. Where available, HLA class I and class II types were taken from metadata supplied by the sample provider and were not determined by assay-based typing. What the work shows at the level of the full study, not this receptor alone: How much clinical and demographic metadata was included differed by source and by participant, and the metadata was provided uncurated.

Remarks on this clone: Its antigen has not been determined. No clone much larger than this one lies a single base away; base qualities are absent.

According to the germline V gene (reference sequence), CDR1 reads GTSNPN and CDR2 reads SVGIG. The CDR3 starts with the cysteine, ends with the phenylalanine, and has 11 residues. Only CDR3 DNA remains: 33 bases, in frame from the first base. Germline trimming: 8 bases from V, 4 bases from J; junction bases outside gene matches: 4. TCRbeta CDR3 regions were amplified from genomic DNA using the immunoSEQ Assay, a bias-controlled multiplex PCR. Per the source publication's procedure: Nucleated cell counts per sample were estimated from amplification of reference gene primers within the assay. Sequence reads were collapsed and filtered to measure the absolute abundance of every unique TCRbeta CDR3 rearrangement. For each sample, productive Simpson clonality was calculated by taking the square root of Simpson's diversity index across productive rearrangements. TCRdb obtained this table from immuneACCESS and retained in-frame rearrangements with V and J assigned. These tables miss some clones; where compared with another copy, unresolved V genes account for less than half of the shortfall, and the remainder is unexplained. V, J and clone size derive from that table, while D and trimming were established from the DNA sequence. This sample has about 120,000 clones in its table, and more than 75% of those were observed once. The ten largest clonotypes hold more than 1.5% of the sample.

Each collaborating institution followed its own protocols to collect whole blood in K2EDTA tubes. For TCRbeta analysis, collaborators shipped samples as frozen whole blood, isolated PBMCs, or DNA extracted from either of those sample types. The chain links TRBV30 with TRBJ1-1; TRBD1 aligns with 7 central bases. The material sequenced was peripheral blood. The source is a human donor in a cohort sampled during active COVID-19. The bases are TGTGCCCTACAGGGGTCCACTGAAGCTTTCTTT. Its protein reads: CALQGSTEAFF.